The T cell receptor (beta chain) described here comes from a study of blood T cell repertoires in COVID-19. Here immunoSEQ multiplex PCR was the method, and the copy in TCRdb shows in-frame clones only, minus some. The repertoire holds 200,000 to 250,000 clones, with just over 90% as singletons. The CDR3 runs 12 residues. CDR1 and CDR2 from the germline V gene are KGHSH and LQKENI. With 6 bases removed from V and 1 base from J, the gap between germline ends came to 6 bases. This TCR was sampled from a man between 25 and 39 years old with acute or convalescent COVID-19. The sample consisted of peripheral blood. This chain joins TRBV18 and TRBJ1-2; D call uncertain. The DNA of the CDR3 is TGTGCCAGCTCGAGTAATAACTATGGCTACACCTTC. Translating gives CASSSNNYGYTF.